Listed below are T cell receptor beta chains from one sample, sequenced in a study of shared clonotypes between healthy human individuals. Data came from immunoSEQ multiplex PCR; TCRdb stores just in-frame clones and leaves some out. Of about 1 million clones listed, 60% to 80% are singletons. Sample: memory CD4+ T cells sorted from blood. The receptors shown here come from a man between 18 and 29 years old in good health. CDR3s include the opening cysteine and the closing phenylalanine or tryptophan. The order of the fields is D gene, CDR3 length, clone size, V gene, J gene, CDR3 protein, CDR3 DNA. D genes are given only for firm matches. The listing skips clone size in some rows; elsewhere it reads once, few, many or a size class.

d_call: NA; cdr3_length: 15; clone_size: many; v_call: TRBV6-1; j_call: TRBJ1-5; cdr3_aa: CASMGGMGSNQPQHF; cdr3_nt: TGTGCCAGCATGGGGGGGATGGGTAGCAATCAGCCCCAGCATTTT
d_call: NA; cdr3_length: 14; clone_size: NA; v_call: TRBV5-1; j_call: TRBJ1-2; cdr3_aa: CASSQGTATYGYTF; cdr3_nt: TGCGCCAGCAGCCAAGGGACGGCAACCTATGGCTACACCTTC
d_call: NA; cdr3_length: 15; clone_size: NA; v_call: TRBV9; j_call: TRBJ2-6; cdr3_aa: CASSVAGSGANVLTF; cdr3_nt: TGTGCCAGCAGCGTAGCAGGGTCTGGGGCCAACGTCCTGACTTTC
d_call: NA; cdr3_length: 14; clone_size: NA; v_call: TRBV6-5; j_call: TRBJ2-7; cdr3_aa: CASRGRFTSYEQYF; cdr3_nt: TGTGCCAGCAGGGGACGTTTTACCTCCTACGAGCAGTACTTC
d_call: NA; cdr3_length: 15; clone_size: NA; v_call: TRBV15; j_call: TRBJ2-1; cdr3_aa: CATSRGGLSYNEQFF; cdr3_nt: TGTGCCACCAGCAGAGGGGGACTTTCCTACAATGAGCAGTTCTTC
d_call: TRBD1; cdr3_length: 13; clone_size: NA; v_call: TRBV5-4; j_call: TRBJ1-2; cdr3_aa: CASSLDRGYGYTF; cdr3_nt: TGTGCCAGCAGCTTAGACAGGGGCTATGGCTACACCTTC
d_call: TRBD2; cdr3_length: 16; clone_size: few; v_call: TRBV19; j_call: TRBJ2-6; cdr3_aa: CASETSLGSGANVLTF; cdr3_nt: TGTGCCAGCGAGACTAGCCTCGGCTCTGGGGCCAACGTCCTGACTTTC
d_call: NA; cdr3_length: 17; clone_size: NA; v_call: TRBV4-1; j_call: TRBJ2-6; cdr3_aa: CASSQEAGISGANVLTF; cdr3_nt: TGCGCCAGCAGCCAAGAGGCGGGTATCTCTGGGGCCAACGTCCTGACTTTC
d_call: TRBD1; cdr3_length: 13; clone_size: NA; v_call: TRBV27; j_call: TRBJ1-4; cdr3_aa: CASSRQGNEKLFF; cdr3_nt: TGTGCCAGCAGTCGACAGGGAAATGAAAAACTGTTTTTT
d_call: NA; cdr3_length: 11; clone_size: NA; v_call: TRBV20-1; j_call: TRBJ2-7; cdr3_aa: CSASGVDEQYF; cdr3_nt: TGCAGTGCTAGTGGAGTGGACGAGCAGTACTTC
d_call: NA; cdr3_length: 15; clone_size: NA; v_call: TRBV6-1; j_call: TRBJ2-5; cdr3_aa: CASSEGTAAQETQYF; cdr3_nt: TGTGCCAGCAGTGAAGGCACGGCGGCACAAGAGACCCAGTACTTC
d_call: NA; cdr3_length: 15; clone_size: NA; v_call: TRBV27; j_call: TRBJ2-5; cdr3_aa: CASSSLRGSQETQYF; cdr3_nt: TGTGCCAGCAGTTCCCTCCGGGGGTCCCAAGAGACCCAGTACTTC
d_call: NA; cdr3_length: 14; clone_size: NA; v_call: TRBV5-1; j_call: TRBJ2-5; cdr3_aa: CASSVQGAQETQYF; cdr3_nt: TGCGCCAGCAGCGTACAGGGCGCCCAAGAGACCCAGTACTTC
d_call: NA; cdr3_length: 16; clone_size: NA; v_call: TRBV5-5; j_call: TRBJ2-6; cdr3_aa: CASSPGHFSGANVLTF; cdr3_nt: TGTGCCAGCAGCCCCGGGCATTTCTCTGGGGCCAACGTCCTGACTTTC
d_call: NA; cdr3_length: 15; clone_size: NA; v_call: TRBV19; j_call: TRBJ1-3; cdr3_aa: CASSMEGAAGNTIYF; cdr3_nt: TGTGCCAGTAGTATGGAGGGAGCAGCGGGAAACACCATATATTTT
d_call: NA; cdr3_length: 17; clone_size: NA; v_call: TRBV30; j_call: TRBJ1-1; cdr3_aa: CAWSVFRAGAVNTEAFF; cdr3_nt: TGTGCCTGGAGTGTATTCCGGGCAGGGGCGGTGAACACTGAAGCTTTCTTT
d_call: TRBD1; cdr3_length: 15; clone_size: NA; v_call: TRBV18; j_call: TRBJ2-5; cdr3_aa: CASSPPSGGLSTQYF; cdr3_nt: TGTGCCAGCTCACCACCGTCAGGGGGCTTATCGACCCAGTACTTC
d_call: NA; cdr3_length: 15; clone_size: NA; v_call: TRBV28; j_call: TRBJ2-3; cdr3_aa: CASSLPPDITDTQYF; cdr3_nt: TGTGCCAGCAGCCTTCCCCCAGACATTACAGATACGCAGTATTTT
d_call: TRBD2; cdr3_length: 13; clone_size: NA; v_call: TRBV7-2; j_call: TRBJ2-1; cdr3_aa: CASSSSHGGEQFF; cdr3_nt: TGTGCCAGCAGCTCTAGCCACGGGGGGGAGCAGTTCTTC
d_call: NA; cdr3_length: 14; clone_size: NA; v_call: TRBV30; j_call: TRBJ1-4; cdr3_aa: CAWRANRANEKLFF; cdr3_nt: TGTGCCTGGAGGGCAAATAGGGCTAATGAAAAACTGTTTTTT
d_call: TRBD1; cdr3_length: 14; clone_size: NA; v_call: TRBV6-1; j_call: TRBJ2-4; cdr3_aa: CASTEGDRAGIQYF; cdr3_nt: TGTGCCAGCACCGAAGGGGACAGGGCTGGCATTCAGTACTTC
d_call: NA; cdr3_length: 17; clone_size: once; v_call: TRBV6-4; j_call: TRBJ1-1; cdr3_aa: CASSDSDCWGRDTEAFF; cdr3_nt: TGTGCCAGCAGTGACTCGGATTGCTGGGGCCGGGACACTGAAGCTTTCTTT
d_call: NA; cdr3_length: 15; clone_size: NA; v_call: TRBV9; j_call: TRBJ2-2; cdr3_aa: CASSISSSRAGELFF; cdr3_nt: TGTGCCAGCAGCATCTCCTCCTCGAGGGCCGGGGAGCTGTTTTTT
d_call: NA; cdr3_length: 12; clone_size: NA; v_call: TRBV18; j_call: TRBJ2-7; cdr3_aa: CASSIKGYEQYF; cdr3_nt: TGTGCCAGCTCCATAAAAGGGTACGAGCAGTACTTC
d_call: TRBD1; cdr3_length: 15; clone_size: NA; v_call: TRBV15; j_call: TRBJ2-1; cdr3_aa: CATSRGQGALAEQFF; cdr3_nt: TGTGCCACCAGCAGAGGACAGGGGGCGTTGGCTGAGCAGTTCTTC
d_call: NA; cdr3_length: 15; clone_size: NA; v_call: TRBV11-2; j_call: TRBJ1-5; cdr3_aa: CASSLSPISNQPQHF; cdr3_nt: TGTGCCAGCAGCTTATCCCCTATTAGCAATCAGCCCCAGCATTTT
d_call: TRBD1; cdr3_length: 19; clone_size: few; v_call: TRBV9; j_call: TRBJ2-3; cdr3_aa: CASSVAAKQGTVGTDTQYF; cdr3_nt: TGTGCCAGCAGCGTAGCAGCCAAGCAAGGGACAGTGGGCACAGATACGCAGTATTTT
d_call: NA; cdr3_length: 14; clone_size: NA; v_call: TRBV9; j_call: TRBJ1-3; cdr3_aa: CASSVQGSGNTIYF; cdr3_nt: TGTGCCAGCAGCGTCCAGGGGTCTGGAAACACCATATATTTT
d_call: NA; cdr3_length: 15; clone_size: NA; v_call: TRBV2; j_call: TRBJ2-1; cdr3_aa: CASNRNRASYNEQFF; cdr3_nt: TGTGCCAGCAATCGAAACAGGGCATCCTACAATGAGCAGTTCTTC
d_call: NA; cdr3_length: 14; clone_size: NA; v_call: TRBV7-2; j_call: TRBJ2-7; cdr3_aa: CASTPGMLSYEQYF; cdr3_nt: TGTGCCAGCACCCCCGGGATGCTCTCCTACGAGCAGTACTTC
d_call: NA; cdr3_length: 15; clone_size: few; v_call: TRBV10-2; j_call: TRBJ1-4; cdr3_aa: CASSESGRTNEKLFF; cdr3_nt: TGCGCCAGCAGTGAGTCCGGCAGGACTAATGAAAAACTGTTTTTT
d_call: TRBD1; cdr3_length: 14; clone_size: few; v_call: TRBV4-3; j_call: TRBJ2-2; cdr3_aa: CASSQDQGAGELFF; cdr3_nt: TGCGCCAGCAGCCAAGATCAGGGGGCCGGGGAGCTGTTTTTT
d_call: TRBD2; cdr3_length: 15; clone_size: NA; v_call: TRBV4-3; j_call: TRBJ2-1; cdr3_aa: CASSLTSAKNNEQFF; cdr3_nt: TGCGCCAGCAGCCTTACTAGCGCGAAAAACAATGAGCAGTTCTTC
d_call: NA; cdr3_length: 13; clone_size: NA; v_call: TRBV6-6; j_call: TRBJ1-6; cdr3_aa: CASSPGRDSPLHF; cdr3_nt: TGTGCCAGCAGCCCGGGAAGGGATTCACCCCTCCACTTT
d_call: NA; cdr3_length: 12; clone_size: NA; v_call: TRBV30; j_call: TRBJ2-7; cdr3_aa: CAWNREDYEQYF; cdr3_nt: TGTGCCTGGAATAGGGAGGACTACGAGCAGTACTTC
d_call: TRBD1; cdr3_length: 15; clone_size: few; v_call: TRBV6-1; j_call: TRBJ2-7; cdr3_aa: CASSARTGGVYEQYF; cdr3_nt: TGTGCCAGCAGTGCGAGGACAGGGGGAGTGTACGAGCAGTACTTC
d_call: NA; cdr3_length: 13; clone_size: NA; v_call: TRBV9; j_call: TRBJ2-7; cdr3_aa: CASSVDGLYEQYF; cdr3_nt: TGTGCCAGCAGCGTAGACGGCCTCTACGAGCAGTACTTC
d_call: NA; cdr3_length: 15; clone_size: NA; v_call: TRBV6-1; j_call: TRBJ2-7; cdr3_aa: CASSPDGAEPYEQYF; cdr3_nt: TGTGCCAGCAGTCCCGATGGGGCGGAACCCTACGAGCAGTACTTC
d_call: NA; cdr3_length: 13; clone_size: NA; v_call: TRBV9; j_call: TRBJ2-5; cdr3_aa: CASSLGVQETQYF; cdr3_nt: TGTGCCAGCAGCCTAGGGGTCCAAGAGACCCAGTACTTC
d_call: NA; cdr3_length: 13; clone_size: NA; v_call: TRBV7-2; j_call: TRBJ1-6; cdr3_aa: CASSFYSNSPLHF; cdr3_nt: TGTGCCAGCAGCTTCTACAGTAATTCACCCCTCCACTTT
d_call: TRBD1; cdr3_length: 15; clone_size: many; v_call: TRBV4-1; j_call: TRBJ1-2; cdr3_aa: CASSQTGQGEGGYTF; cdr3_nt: TGCGCCAGCAGCCAAACGGGACAGGGGGAGGGTGGCTACACCTTC
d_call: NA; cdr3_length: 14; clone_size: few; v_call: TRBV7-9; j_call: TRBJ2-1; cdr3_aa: CASAGFSPYNEQFF; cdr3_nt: TGTGCCAGCGCGGGATTTTCCCCCTACAATGAGCAGTTCTTC
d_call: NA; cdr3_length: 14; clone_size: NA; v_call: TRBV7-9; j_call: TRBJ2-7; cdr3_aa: CASSSPGLMREQYF; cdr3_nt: TGTGCCAGCAGCTCGCCGGGACTTATGAGAGAGCAGTACTTC
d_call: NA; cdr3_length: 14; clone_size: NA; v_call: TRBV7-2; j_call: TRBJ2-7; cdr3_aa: CASSWGASKYEQYF; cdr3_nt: TGTGCCAGCAGCTGGGGGGCTAGCAAGTACGAGCAGTACTTC
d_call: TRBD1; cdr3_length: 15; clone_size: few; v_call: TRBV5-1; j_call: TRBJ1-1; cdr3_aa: CASSSQGAGGTEAFF; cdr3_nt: TGCGCCAGCAGCTCGCAGGGGGCAGGGGGCACTGAAGCTTTCTTT
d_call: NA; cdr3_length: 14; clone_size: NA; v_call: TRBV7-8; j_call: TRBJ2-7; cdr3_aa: CASSLGPNSYEQYF; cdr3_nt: TGTGCCAGCAGCTTAGGGCCGAACTCCTACGAGCAGTACTTC
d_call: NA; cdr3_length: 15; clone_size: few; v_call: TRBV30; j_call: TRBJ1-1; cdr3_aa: CAWSDNRVRNTEAFF; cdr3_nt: TGTGCCTGGAGTGATAACAGGGTCAGAAACACTGAAGCTTTCTTT